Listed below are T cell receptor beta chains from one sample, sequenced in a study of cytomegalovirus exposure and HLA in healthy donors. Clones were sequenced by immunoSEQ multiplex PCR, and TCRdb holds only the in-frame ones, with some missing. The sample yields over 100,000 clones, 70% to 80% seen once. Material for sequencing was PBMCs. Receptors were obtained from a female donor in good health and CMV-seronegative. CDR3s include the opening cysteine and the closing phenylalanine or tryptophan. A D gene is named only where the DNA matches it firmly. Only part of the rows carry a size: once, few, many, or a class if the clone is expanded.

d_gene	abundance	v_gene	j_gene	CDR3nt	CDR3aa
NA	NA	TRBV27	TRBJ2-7	TGTGCCAGCAGTTTTAGTGTACGAGACAACTCCTACGAGCAGTACTTC	CASSFSVRDNSYEQYF
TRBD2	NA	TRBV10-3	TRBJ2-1	TGTGCCATCACCCAACTAGCGGGAGGCAATGAGCAGTTCTTC	CAITQLAGGNEQFF
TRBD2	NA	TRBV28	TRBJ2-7	TGTGCCAGCAGGAAGGGACTAGGGTACGAGCAGTACTTC	CASRKGLGYEQYF
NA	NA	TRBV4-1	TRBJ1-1	TGCGCCAGCAGCCAAGATCCGCGGGGGGGTGGAACTGAAGCTTTCTTT	CASSQDPRGGGTEAFF
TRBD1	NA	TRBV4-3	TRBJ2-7	TGCGCCAGCAGCCCAATGGACAGGGCCGGGTACGAGCAGTACTTC	CASSPMDRAGYEQYF
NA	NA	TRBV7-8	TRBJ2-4	TGTGCCAGCAGCTTAGAAACAGGCCATCTAGCCAAAAACATTCAGTACTTC	CASSLETGHLAKNIQYF
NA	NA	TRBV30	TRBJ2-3	TGTGCCTGGAGTGTAACCGGTGATACGCAGTATTTT	CAWSVTGDTQYF
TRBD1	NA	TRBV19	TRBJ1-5	TGTGCCAGTACTACAGACAGGGATAGCAATCAGCCCCAGCATTTT	CASTTDRDSNQPQHF
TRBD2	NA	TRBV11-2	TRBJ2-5	TGTGCCAGCAGCCGACTAGCGGGAGTGTTAAAGACCCAGTACTTC	CASSRLAGVLKTQYF
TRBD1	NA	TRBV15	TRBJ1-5	TGTGCCACCAGCAGAGGACAGGGCGAGGAAGATCAGCCCCAGCATTTT	CATSRGQGEEDQPQHF
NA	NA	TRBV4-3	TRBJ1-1	TGCGCCAGCAGCCAAGCTAATTGGGGGCAAGGGACTGAAGCTTTCTTT	CASSQANWGQGTEAFF
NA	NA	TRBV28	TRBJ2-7	TGTGCCAGCAGTTTCCAGGGGGGCTCCTACGAGCAGTACTTC	CASSFQGGSYEQYF
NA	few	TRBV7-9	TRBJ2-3	TGTGCCAGCAGCCCAGAGGTCAGCGCTAGCACAGATACGCAGTATTTT	CASSPEVSASTDTQYF
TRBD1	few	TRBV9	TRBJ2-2	TGTGCCAGCAGCGAGGGGACAGGGTGGACCGGGGAGCTGTTTTTT	CASSEGTGWTGELFF
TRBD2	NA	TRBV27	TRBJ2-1	TGTGCCAGCAGTTTATACGGGAGGAATGAGCAGTTCTTC	CASSLYGRNEQFF
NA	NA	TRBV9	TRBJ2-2	TGTGCCAGCAGCCACCCCAGGACTGGGGACACCGGGGAGCTGTTTTTT	CASSHPRTGDTGELFF
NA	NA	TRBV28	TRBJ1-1	TGTGCCAGCATCTTCAGGGTGAACACTGAAGCTTTCTTT	CASIFRVNTEAFF
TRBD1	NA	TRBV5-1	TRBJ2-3	TGCGCCAGCAGCTTTGGACAGGCTACCACAGATACGCAGTATTTT	CASSFGQATTDTQYF
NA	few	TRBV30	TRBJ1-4	TGTGCCTGGAGTCGCTGGGGGGGCTCCTATGAAAAACTGTTTTTT	CAWSRWGGSYEKLFF
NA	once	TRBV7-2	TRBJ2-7	TGTGCCAGCAGCTTAATGGGAGCTAGCAACGAGCAGTACTTC	CASSLMGASNEQYF
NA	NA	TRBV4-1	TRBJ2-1	TGCGCCAGCAGCCAAGTAGGAGGTGGGCGGGGCGACTCCTACAATGAGCAGTTCTTC	CASSQVGGGRGDSYNEQFF
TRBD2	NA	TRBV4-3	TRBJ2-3	TGCGCCAGCAGCTCTATAGCGGGAGGGCCGACAGATACGCAGTATTTT	CASSSIAGGPTDTQYF
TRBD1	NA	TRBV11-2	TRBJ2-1	TGTGCCAGCAGCCCCGGGACAGGGACCTACAATGAGCAGTTCTTC	CASSPGTGTYNEQFF
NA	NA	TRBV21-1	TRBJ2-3	TGTGCCAGCAGCAAAGGCAGGGTTCCAGATACGCAGTATTTT	CASSKGRVPDTQYF
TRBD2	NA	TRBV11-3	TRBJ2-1	TGTGCCAGCAGCGGTAGCGGGAGGACCTACAATGAGCAGTTCTTC	CASSGSGRTYNEQFF
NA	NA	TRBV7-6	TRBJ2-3	TGTGCCAGCAGCTTAGATCTTAGCCACACAAACACAGATACGCAGTATTTT	CASSLDLSHTNTDTQYF
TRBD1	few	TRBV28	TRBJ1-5	TGTGCCAGCAGTTCCGGACAGGGGGCTTATCAGCCCCAGCATTTT	CASSSGQGAYQPQHF
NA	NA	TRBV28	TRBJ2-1	TGTGCCTCAGAGAGGGGGGGATTGTACAATGAGCAGTTCTTC	CASERGGLYNEQFF
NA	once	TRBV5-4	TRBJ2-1	TGTGCCAGCAGCTCCCTGGGGGGTAGCTCCTACAATGAGCAGTTCTTC	CASSSLGGSSYNEQFF
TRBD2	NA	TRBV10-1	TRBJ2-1	TGCGCCAGCAGTGCCATCCTAGCGGGCGGGTCCTGGGATGAGCAGTTCTTC	CASSAILAGGSWDEQFF
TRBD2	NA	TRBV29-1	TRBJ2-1	TGCAGCGTTGAGACTAGCGGGGCCTACAATGAGCAGTTCTTC	CSVETSGAYNEQFF
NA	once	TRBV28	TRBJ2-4	TGTGCCAGCAGTGGCCGGGTCCTACTAGCCAAAAACATTCAGTACTTC	CASSGRVLLAKNIQYF
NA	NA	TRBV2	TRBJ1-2	TGTGCCAGCAGTGAAGTCAGTGTTGTCTATGGCTACACCTTC	CASSEVSVVYGYTF
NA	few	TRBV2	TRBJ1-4	TGTGCCAGCAGTCCCCGAGCCGCTAATGAAAAACTGTTTTTT	CASSPRAANEKLFF
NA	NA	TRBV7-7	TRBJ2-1	TGTGCTAGCACCGCCTCGCCGGGCAATGAGCAGTTCTTC	CASTASPGNEQFF
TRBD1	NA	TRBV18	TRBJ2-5	TGTGCCAGCTCACCGTACTGGGACAGCCAAGAGACCCAGTACTTC	CASSPYWDSQETQYF
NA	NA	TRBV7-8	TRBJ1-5	TGTGCCAGCAGCTCCGGGCGGAGGTGGGGAGGCAATCAGCCCCAGCATTTT	CASSSGRRWGGNQPQHF
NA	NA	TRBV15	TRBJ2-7	TGTGCCACCAGCACTGATTCCTACGAGCAGTACTTC	CATSTDSYEQYF
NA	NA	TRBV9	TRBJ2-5	TGTGCCAGCAGCGTGGAGGGAAGGATGGAGACCCAGTACTTC	CASSVEGRMETQYF